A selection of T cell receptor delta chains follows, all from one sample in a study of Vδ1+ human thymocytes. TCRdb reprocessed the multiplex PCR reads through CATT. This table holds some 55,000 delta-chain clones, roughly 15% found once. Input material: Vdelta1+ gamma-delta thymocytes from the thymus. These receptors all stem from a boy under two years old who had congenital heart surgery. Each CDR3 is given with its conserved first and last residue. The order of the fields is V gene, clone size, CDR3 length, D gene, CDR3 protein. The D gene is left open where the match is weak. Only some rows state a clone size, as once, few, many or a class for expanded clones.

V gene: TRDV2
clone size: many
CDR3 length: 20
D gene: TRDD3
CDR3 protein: CACDTGIQESSSWDTRQMFF

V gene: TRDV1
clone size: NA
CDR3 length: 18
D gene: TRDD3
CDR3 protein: CALGEVRPGGFCTDKLIF

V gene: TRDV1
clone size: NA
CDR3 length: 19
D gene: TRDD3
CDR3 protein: CALGEPGLLGVKEADKLIF

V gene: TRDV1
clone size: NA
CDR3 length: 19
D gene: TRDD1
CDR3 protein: CALGELLSPGCREIDELIF

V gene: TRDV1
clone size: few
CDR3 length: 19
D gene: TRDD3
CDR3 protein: CALGELFQTGGKYTDKLIF

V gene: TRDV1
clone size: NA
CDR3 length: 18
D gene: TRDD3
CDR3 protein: CALGEPYPTLLGCDKLIF

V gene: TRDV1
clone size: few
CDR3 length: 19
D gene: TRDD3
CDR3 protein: CALGKRAVLGTPYTDKLIF

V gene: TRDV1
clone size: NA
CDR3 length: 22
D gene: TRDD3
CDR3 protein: CALGEGGFLLPILGEHTDKLIF

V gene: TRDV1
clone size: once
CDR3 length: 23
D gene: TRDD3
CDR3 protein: CALGELNPTFDWGIRVSPYKLIF

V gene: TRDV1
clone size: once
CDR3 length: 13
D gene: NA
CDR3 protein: CALGEPATDKLIF

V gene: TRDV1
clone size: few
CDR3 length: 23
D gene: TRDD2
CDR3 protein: CALGGPGLPTRRDMGGGTDKLIF

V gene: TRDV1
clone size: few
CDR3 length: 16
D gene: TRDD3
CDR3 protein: CALGAYLGTGGYKLIF

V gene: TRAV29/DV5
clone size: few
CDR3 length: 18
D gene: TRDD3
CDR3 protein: CAASAKWDTLLDTDKLIF

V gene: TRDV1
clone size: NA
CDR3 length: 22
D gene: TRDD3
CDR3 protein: CALGEHKSKIMTGGFYTDKLIF